This TCR beta chain was identified during a study of T cells in Graves' hyperthyroidism and ophthalmopathy. This clonotype appeared many times. Exclusion criteria comprised uncontrolled infection, other autoimmune disease, pregnancy or lactation. TCR beta CDR3 sequences were amplified from RNA transcripts. HTBI primers were employed in a first-round RT-PCR of the TCR CDR3. In TCRdb, the multiplex PCR reads were re-called with MiXCR into one record per CDR3 protein. This table has hundreds of thousands of distinct CDR3 sequences, 14% to 15% appearing once. The CDR3 sequence is 13 residues long. V gave up 0 bases and J gave up 6 bases, with 6 bases separating them. Germline assignment: CDR1 WNHNN and CDR2 SYGVQD (reference sequence).

This rearrangement joins TRBV10-1 to TRBJ2-1; D is uncertain. Sample: blood. The receptor comes from a man aged 18 to 30 with Graves' ophthalmopathy. As DNA, the CDR3 is TGCGCCAGCAGTGAGTCGGACCTCAATGAGCAGTTCTTC. Translating it yields CASSESDLNEQFF.